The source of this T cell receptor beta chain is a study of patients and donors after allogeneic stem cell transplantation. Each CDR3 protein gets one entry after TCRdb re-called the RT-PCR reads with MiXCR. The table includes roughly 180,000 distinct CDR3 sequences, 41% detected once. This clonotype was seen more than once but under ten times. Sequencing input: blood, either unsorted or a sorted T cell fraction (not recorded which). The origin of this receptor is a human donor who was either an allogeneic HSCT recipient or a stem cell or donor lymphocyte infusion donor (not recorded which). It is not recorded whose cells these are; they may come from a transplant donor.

CDR3 in amino acids: CATSRDGTLNTEAFF. CDR3 bases: TGTGCCACCAGCAGAGATGGGACACTGAACACTGAAGCTTTCTTT. The chain combines TRBV15 with TRBJ1-1; D possibly corresponds to TRBD1 (6 bases). V was pared by 0 bases and J by 0 bases, with 8 bases between. The germline gives CDR1 LNHNV, CDR2 YYDKDF (reference sequence). The CDR3 is 15 residues long. The full variable domain, with the rest looked up from reference TRBV15 and TRBJ1-1, is DAMVIQNPRYQVTQFGKPVTLSCSQTLNHNVMYWYQQKSSQAPKLLFHYYDKDFNNEADTPDNFQSRRPNTSFCFLDIRSPGLGDTAMYLCATSRDGTLNTEAFFGQGTRLTVV.